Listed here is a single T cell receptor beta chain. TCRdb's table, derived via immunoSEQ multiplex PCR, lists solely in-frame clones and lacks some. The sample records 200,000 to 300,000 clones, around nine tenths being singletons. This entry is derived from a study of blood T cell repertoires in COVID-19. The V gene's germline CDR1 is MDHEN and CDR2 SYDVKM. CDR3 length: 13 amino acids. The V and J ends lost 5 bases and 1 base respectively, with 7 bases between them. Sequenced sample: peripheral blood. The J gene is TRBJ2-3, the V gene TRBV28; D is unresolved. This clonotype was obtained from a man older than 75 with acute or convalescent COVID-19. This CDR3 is CASSHPGTDTQYF. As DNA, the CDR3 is TGTGCCAGCAGTCACCCGGGCACAGATACGCAGTATTTT. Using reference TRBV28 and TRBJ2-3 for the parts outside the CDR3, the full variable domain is DVKVTQSSRYLVKRTGEKVFLECVQDMDHENMFWYRQDPGLGLRLIYFSYDVKMKEKGDIPEGYSVSREKKERFSLILESASTNQTSMYLCASSHPGTDTQYFGPGTRLTVL.